These 10 T cell receptor beta chains were all obtained from the same sample, sequenced in a study of a mutant IDH1 vaccine in newly diagnosed glioma. The method was immunoSEQ multiplex PCR; TCRdb's version includes in-frame clones alone and lacks a portion of them. Of about 75,000 clones listed, roughly 90% are singletons. Time point of the sample: week 5, during vaccination. In every dose of vaccine, 300 ug of mutant IDH1 20-mer peptide was given alongside topical imiquimod. No antigens are known for them. Sequences were derived from PBMCs, sampled from a glioma patient whose treatment included an IDH1 peptide vaccine. These receptors came from a woman in her forties or fifties with glioma.

This clone was detected only once. The genes are TRBV13 and TRBJ2-1, with 7 bases aligning to TRBD2. Looked up from germline, CDR1 is PRHDT and CDR2 is FYEKMQ (reference sequence). V lost 3 bases, J lost 7 bases, and 6 bases stayed unmatched. This CDR3 is 14 amino acids long. The CDR3 protein is CASSLSSGLNEQFF. For the CDR3, the DNA is TGTGCCAGCAGCTTGTCTAGCGGCCTGAATGAGCAGTTCTTC.

The V call is TRBV25-1, the J call TRBJ2-1; D gene uncertain. The CDR3 is 14 residues long. The germline V gene has CDR1 MGHDK and CDR2 SYGVNS. Deletions cut 4 bases from V and 0 bases from J, with 7 bases between. CDR3 sequence (DNA): TGTGCCAGCAGTGGGCGGAGCTCCTACAATGAGCAGTTCTTC. This encodes CASSGRSSYNEQFF.

The chain links TRBV11-2 to TRBJ2-7; D remains ambiguous. V shed 0 bases and J shed 6 bases, with 0 bases lying between them. CDR1 is SGHAT, CDR2 FQNNGV, per germline. The CDR3 length is 10 residues. The CDR3 protein is CASSLDEQYF. The CDR3 nucleotides are TGTGCCAGCAGCTTAGACGAGCAGTACTTC.

The V and J genes are TRBV5-3 and TRBJ2-2, with 7 bases fitting TRBD2. TRBV5-3 is an ORF, with its function uncertain. J gave up 7 bases and V 0 bases, and 9 bases lay outside the gene matches. The CDR3 loop spans 16 amino acids. CDR3 region: CARSLACGRTIGELFF. The CDR3 DNA is TGTGCCAGAAGCTTGGCCTGCGGGAGAACGATCGGGGAGCTGTTTTTT.

The chain has TRBV9 and TRBJ1-2, with 7 bases identical to TRBD1. Trimming removed 4 bases from V and 3 bases from J; junction bases left unmatched: 3. Per the germline V gene, CDR1 is SGDLS and CDR2 is YYNGEE. The CDR3 extends over 13 amino acids. CDR3 protein: CASSPDRDYGYTF. CDR3 nucleotides: TGTGCCAGCAGCCCTGACAGGGACTATGGCTACACCTTC.

This clone was observed once. This rearrangement joins TRBV28 to TRBJ2-7, with 7 bases aligning to TRBD1. V was pared by 9 bases and J by 0 bases, with 8 bases of the junction left unmatched. CDR1 is MDHEN and CDR2 is SYDVKM in the germline V gene. The CDR3 totals 14 residues. The CDR3 reads CASHTRDSSYEQYF. The CDR3 nucleotides are TGTGCCAGTCATACCCGGGACAGCTCCTACGAGCAGTACTTC. Based on the CDR3 plus reference TRBV28 and TRBJ2-7, the full variable domain is DVKVTQSSRYLVKRTGEKVFLECVQDMDHENMFWYRQDPGLGLRLIYFSYDVKMKEKGDIPEGYSVSREKKERFSLILESASTNQTSMYLCASHTRDSSYEQYFGPGTRLTVT.

V gene TRBV10-3 combines with J gene TRBJ1-5; perhaps TRBD1 as D (5 bases). The CDR3 has 15 residues. The V end lost 10 bases, the J end lost 0 bases, and 16 bases lay between the germline ends. Germline V gene sequence: CDR1 ENHRY, CDR2 SYGVKD. CDR3 DNA sequence: TGTGCCACCTCTGGGGGGGTGGGTAGCAATCAGCCCCAGCATTTT. Protein product: CATSGGVGSNQPQHF.

CDR3 sequence: CASSPGRSADEQYF. The CDR3 bases are TGTGCCAGCAGTCCTGGACGATCCGCGGACGAGCAGTACTTC. The chain employs TRBV27 and TRBJ2-7; D gene uncertain. The germline gives CDR1 MNHEY, CDR2 SMNVEV (reference sequence). This CDR3 contains 14 residues. V was clipped by 5 bases and J by 5 bases, with 16 bases between them.

This sequence joins TRBV5-1 and TRBJ2-3; D is unresolved. The CDR3 contains 14 residues. The germline V and J ends were trimmed by 3 bases and 5 bases, with 13 bases remaining between them. Germline CDR1 SGHRS, CDR2 YFSETQ. In DNA form, the CDR3 reads TGCGCCAGCAGCTCCTTAGGTTCCGGAGATACGCAGTATTTT. Amino acids: CASSSLGSGDTQYF. Full variable domain (rest looked up from reference TRBV5-1 and TRBJ2-3): KAGVTQTPRYLIKTRGQQVTLSCSPISGHRSVSWYQQTPGQGLQFLFEYFSETQRNKGNFPGRFSGRQFSNSRSEMNVSTLELGDSALYLCASSSLGSGDTQYFGPGTRLTVL.

This chain links TRBV19 with TRBJ2-1, with D possibly matching TRBD2 (5 bases). The ends were cut back, 5 bases at V and 9 bases at J, with 11 bases in the middle. Germline CDR1 LNHDA, CDR2 SQIVND (reference sequence). The CDR3 covers 12 residues. Here the CDR3 reads CASSEGVGEQFF. Here the CDR3 DNA reads TGTGCCAGTAGTGAGGGAGTAGGTGAGCAGTTCTTC.